This T cell receptor (beta chain) was obtained from a study of shared clonotypes between healthy human individuals. Study details: A few men and a couple of women, aged 18 to 49, were donors.

The CDR3 extends over 12 amino acids. CDR1 MDHEN and CDR2 SYDVKM come from the germline V gene. V gave up 6 bases and J gave up 0 bases, with 3 bases separating them. Original processing methods: ImmunoSEQ junction-only sequences lacked quality scores, so their filtering differed. The table came from immunoSEQ multiplex PCR; TCRdb's copy has only in-frame clones and leaves some out. The V and J calls and clone size come from that table; D and trimming were worked out from the DNA. The sample shows 2 million to 3 million clones, roughly 93% of them seen only once. This clonotype was sampled from a young man in good health. Some clones in this sample may be carry-over from other donors' samples. Sample: naive CD4+ T cells from PBMCs. Documented subset: CD45RA+ positively selected. The V call is TRBV28, the J call TRBJ1-5; D call uncertain. As DNA, the CDR3 is TGTGCCAGCAGCGATAGCAATCAGCCCCAGCATTTT. This sequence encodes CASSDSNQPQHF.